The T cell receptor (beta chain) described here comes from a study of blood T cells in healthy people across ages. Details on this clonotype: Its antigen is still unknown.

Study-wide results and limits: Naive CD4+ cells and diversity were both higher in long-lived donors than in aged donors.

Combining a sample-barcoded 5' primer with a J-beta primer mix, a second PCR ran for roughly 6 to 12 cycles. MiXCR, run by TCRdb on the 5' RACE reads, gives a single entry per CDR3 protein. The table records roughly 800,000 distinct CDR3 sequences, over 45% of them present only once. CDR3 size: 15 residues. V dropped 5 bases and J dropped 7; count of bases not matched to a gene: 5. Per germline, CDR1 LNHNV and CDR2 YYDKDF (reference sequence). The J gene is TRBJ2-1, the V gene TRBV15, with 13 bases aligning to TRBD2. Input material: blood. This receptor was identified in a man in his thirties or forties in good health. CDR3 protein: CATSGLAGVGNEQFF. CDR3 coding DNA: TGTGCCACCAGCGGACTAGCGGGAGTGGGAAATGAGCAGTTCTTC.